This is a list of T cell receptor beta chains from one sample in a study of blood T cells in healthy people across ages. One entry per CDR3 protein, called by TCRdb with MiXCR from the 5' RACE reads. The sample has fewer than 1.5 million distinct CDR3 sequences, around 39% seen once. The sequencing input was blood. These receptors were obtained from a woman between 18 and 30 years old in good health. Both conserved end residues are part of each CDR3.

CDR3aa,j_gene,v_gene
CATSRDVGDEQFF,TRBJ2-1,TRBV15
CASSLLRGYYEQYF,TRBJ2-7,TRBV28
CSARPVRANYGYTF,TRBJ1-2,TRBV20-1
CASSVQLGNNEQFF,TRBJ2-1,TRBV9
CASSSVWADFIQYF,NA,TRBV28
CSARRQEGSPLHF,TRBJ1-6,TRBV20-1
CASSTTGFSYNEQFF,TRBJ2-1,TRBV11-2
CSARGRPGANVLTF,TRBJ2-6,TRBV20-1
CASSLVGGRDYNEQFF,TRBJ2-1,TRBV12-3/TRBV12-4
CSAKSGKAGYTF,TRBJ1-2,TRBV20-1
CSANNPGLPQETQYF,TRBJ2-5,TRBV20-1
CAGSQEVGEQFF,TRBJ2-1,TRBV4-1
CSAYERVLNEQYF,TRBJ2-4,TRBV20-1
CSARDGTSGRNYEQYF,TRBJ2-7,TRBV20-1
CASSPPVSSYNEQFF,TRBJ2-1,TRBV12-3/TRBV12-4